Sequencing of this T cell receptor beta chain was carried out in a study of shared clonotypes between healthy human individuals. The overall study: Per donor, CD8 memory used one plate, CD8 naive used two, CD4 memory used three and CD4 naive used three.

Note on this clone: Its specificity is unknown.

The CDR3 totals 17 residues. The germline CDR1 and CDR2 sequences are SGHAT and FQNNGV. J gave up 3 bases and V 2 bases, and 10 bases lay outside the gene matches. Using immunoSEQ multiplex PCR, the repertoire was profiled, and TCRdb retains in-frame clones only, with some absent. The data contain about 2 million clones, about 95% of them seen just once; the ten biggest clones take up more than 0.9%. Broader study findings: Limited genetic and exposure-history diversity came from having few donors. Naive CD4 clonotypes overlapped across a few donors at roughly 5%.

CD45RO-negative cells were positively selected for CCR7, leaving out terminally differentiated effector memory CD45RA+ cells. Sequenced: naive CD8+ T cells sorted from blood. This TCR came from a man between 18 and 29 years old in good health. V is TRBV11-2 and J is TRBJ2-5; 9 positions match TRBD2. This CDR3 reads CASSLFPPVAGEETQYF. The CDR3 bases are TGTGCCAGCAGCTTATTTCCCCCTGTAGCGGGAGAAGAGACCCAGTACTTC. The full variable domain, its missing parts supplied by reference TRBV11-2 and TRBJ2-5, is EAGVAQSPRYKIIEKRQSVAFWCNPISGHATLYWYQQILGQGPKLLIQFQNNGVVDDSQLPKDRFSAERLKGVDSTLKIQPAKLEDSAVYLCASSLFPPVAGEETQYFGPGTRLLVL.